Listed below are T cell receptor beta chains from one sample, sequenced in a study of graft-versus-host responses after intestinal transplantation. Method: immunoSEQ multiplex PCR; TCRdb's copy keeps in-frame clones and lacks some. The table has 50,000 to 55,000 clones, approximately 88% seen once; the top ten hold approximately 0.6%. Their cognate antigens are unknown. The sample here was unstimulated CD4+ T cells sorted from spleen or lymph node cells, taken before transplant. All receptors derive from a human donor who was the organ donor for an intestinal transplant. CDR3s include the opening cysteine and the closing phenylalanine or tryptophan. Fields, in order: J gene, V gene, CDR3 protein.

TRBJ2-1	TRBV5-1	CASSLSRELSYNEQFF
TRBJ2-5	TRBV5-1	CASSLGAGGETQYF
TRBJ1-6	TRBV25-1	CASSDPGTANSPLHF
TRBJ2-5	TRBV28	CASSFVGDLTQETQYF
TRBJ2-1	TRBV11-3	CASSLEPGGGNEQFF
TRBJ2-7	TRBV28	CASSTTGQGVHEQYF
TRBJ2-5	TRBV6-5	CASRGLAGRETQYF
TRBJ2-1	TRBV6-5	CASSYRAGGRNEQFF
TRBJ2-2	TRBV18	CASFTGIKRAGELFF
TRBJ2-7	TRBV6-6	CASSYNPYEQYF
TRBJ2-3	TRBV7-3	CASSLGSADTQYF
TRBJ1-2	TRBV6-5	CASSYINRGEGYTF
TRBJ1-4	TRBV6-1	CASSVGGYEKLFF
TRBJ2-7	TRBV18	CASSRRTSASGEQYF
TRBJ1-2	TRBV21-1	CAKLRTGGCGYTF
TRBJ1-1	TRBV5-4	CASSLGGGGNTEAFF
TRBJ2-1	TRBV5-1	CASSLELLGNEQFF
TRBJ2-1	TRBV6-5	CASSYSLQGSYNEQFF
TRBJ1-1	TRBV28	CASSYRTGRTFF
TRBJ2-1	TRBV6-4	CASSRTSRTYNEQFF
TRBJ2-5	TRBV2	CASSSIGGETQYF
TRBJ2-1	TRBV25-1	CASSGDQPGLHNEQFF
TRBJ2-7	TRBV5-1	CASSLGGLRDRSYEQYF
TRBJ1-2	TRBV28	CASNLQGGYGYTF
TRBJ2-3	TRBV12-5	CASGAAGQGRDTQYF
-	TRBV28	CASSLAAPYEQYF
TRBJ2-3	TRBV28	CASRPGGTSTDTQYF
TRBJ1-1	TRBV6-5	CASSSGLRWTEAFF
TRBJ1-1	TRBV5-1	CASSQNTGNTEAFF
TRBJ1-2	TRBV5-4	CASSFGTPPVDGYTF
TRBJ2-7	TRBV6-1	CASTRTVSYEQYF
TRBJ2-7	TRBV7-8	CASSLVATYEQYF
TRBJ1-2	TRBV6-1	CASTTYYGYTF
TRBJ1-6	TRBV29-1	CSVEPKDRGASPLHF
TRBJ1-3	TRBV7-6	CASHSSYRGSGNTIYF
TRBJ2-7	TRBV5-1	CASSSGTGFNEQYF
TRBJ2-5	TRBV9	CASSRRAGPQETQYF